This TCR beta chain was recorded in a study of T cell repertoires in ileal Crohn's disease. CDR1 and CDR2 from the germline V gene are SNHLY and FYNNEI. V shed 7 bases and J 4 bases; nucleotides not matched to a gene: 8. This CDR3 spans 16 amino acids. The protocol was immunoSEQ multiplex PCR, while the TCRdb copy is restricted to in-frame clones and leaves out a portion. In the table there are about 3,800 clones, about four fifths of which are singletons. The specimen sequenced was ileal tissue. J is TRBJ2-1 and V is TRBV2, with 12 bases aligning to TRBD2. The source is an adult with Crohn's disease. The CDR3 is CASTPLAGGLYNEQFF. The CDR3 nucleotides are TGTGCCAGCACCCCACTAGCGGGGGGACTGTACAATGAGCAGTTCTTC.